These 4 T cell receptor beta chains were all obtained from the same sample, sequenced in a study of control samples from healthy donors and cancer patients (dated by TCRdb to the early 2020s). Libraries were made using the immunoSEQ multiplex PCR assay. The table was pulled from immuneACCESS by TCRdb, which kept in-frame rearrangements only. Such tables lose some clones; where checked, under half of the loss comes from unresolved V genes, and the rest has no known cause. A total of about 170,000 clones appear in this sample, approximately 94% of them only once. Clones ranked in the top ten supply roughly 1.3% of the sample. Sequenced material: blood. The receptors come from a woman aged 18-35 years in good health.

The chain carries TRBV5-1 and TRBJ1-5; D gene ambiguous. V was cut by 0 bases and J by 0 bases, with 7 bases left in between. From germline, CDR1 is SGHRS and CDR2 YFSETQ. The CDR3 contains 15 residues. The CDR3 protein is CASSLDGHSNQPQHF. CDR3 bases: TGCGCCAGCAGCTTGGATGGCCATAGCAATCAGCCCCAGCATTTT.

V and J are TRBV2 and TRBJ2-7, with TRBD1 identical over 8 bases. Germline V lookup: CDR1 SNHLY, CDR2 FYNNEI. This CDR3 comprises 13 residues. V was pared by 6 bases and J by 4 bases, with 5 bases of the junction left unmatched. CDR3 nucleotide sequence: TGTGCCAGCAGACGGACAGGGATTTACGAGCAGTACTTC. Translation gives CASRRTGIYEQYF.

The sample holds a few counts of this clone. V is TRBV19 and J is TRBJ1-5, with D unresolved. V lost 2 bases to trimming and J lost 4 bases, with 15 bases between them. The CDR3 has 16 residues. Germline values: CDR1 LNHDA, CDR2 SQIVND (reference sequence). DNA of the CDR3: TGTGCCAGTAGTATATATACGAGAGGGTCAAATCAGCCCCAGCATTTT. Translation: CASSIYTRGSNQPQHF.

The chain uses TRBV5-1 and TRBJ1-1; 8 positions agree with TRBD1. CDR3 size: 13 residues. CDR1 and CDR2 from the germline V gene are SGHRS and YFSETQ. V was clipped by 3 bases and J by 10 bases; unmatched bases: 8. The CDR3 here is CASSSDTGGRAFF. The CDR3 DNA reads as TGCGCCAGCAGCTCTGACACAGGGGGAAGAGCTTTCTTT.